The present entry profiles one TCR beta chain with its context. This sample was taken from a study of cytomegalovirus exposure and HLA in healthy donors. In germline, CDR1 is SGHRS, CDR2 YFSETQ. The CDR3 consists of 14 residues. J lost 2 bases, V lost 4 bases, and 6 bases had no gene match. The PCR made use of 60 Vbeta and 13 Jbeta primers. Sequenced by immunoSEQ multiplex PCR; TCRdb stores in-frame clones only, minus some. The sample contains 100,000 or so clones, about 80% of which appear only once. The sample was PBMCs. V gene TRBV5-1 combines with J gene TRBJ2-7, with 7 bases lining up with TRBD1. The sequence was obtained from a man aged 50 or older in good health and CMV-seropositive. The CDR3 nucleotides are TGCGCCAGCAGCCTCGGGACAGCAGCCTACGAGCAGTACTTC. This translates into CASSLGTAAYEQYF.